The following is a T cell receptor (beta chain) sequence with its context. Survey-level TCR beta sequencing used the immunoSEQ assay. Measured with immunoSEQ multiplex PCR; TCRdb has only the in-frame clones, and not every one. The sample shows under 90,000 clones, around 93% of them seen only once. This CDR3 is built from 14 residues. Germline V gene sequence: CDR1 KGHDR, CDR2 SFDVKD. The ends lost 4 bases at V and 1 base at J; junction bases unmatched: 0. V and J are TRBV24-1 and TRBJ1-5; 7 bases agree with TRBD1. This sequence was found in a man aged 40-55 years with rheumatoid arthritis. Input material: PBMCs. CDR3 region: CATSEGQSNQPQHF. The DNA of the CDR3 is TGTGCCACCAGTGAGGGACAGAGCAATCAGCCCCAGCATTTT.